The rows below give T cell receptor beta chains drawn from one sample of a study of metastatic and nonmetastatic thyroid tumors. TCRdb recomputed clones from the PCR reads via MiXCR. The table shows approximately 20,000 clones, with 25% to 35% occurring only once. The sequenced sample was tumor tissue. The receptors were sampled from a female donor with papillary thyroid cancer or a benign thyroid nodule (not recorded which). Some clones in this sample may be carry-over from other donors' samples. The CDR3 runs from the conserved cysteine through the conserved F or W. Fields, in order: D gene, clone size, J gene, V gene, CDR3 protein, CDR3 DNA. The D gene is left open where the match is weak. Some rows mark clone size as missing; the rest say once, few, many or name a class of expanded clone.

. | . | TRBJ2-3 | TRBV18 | CASSPPAGLTDTQYF | TGTGCCAGCTCACCACCGGCAGGCCTCACAGATACGCAGTATTTT
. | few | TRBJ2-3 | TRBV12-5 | CASGLVVQPGHHTDTQYF | TGTGCTAGTGGTTTGGTGGTCCAGCCGGGACACCACACAGATACGCAGTATTTT
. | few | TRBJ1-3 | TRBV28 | CASSSGYTIYF | TGTGCCAGCAGCTCAGGGTACACCATATATTTT
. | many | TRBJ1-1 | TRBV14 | CASSLGGGEAFF | TGTGCCAGCAGCCTAGGAGGGGGGGAAGCTTTCTTT
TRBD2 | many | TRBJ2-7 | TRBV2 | CASSRLAGGSSYEQYF | TGTGCCAGCAGTCGACTAGCGGGAGGTTCTTCCTACGAGCAGTACTTC
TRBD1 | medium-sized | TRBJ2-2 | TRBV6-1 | CASSSTGSGGELFF | TGTGCCAGCAGTTCGACAGGGAGTGGCGGGGAGCTGTTTTTT
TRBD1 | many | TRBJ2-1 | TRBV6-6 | CASSYSLSPRDRGVWGEQFF | TGTGCCAGCAGTTACTCACTAAGTCCGCGGGACAGGGGAGTATGGGGTGAGCAGTTCTTC
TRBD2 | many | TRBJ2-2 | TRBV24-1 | CATSDRIGLAHTGELFF | TGTGCCACCAGTGATAGAATAGGACTAGCCCACACCGGGGAGCTGTTTTTT
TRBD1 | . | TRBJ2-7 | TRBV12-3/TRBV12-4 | CASTPGTGAYEQYF | TGTGCCAGCACCCCGGGGACAGGGGCCTACGAGCAGTACTTC
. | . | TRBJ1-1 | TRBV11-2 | CVSSFSRDTKAFF | TGTGTCAGCAGCTTTTCACGGGACACTAAAGCTTTCTTT
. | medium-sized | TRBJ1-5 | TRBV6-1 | CASSTDSNQPQHF | TGTGCCAGCAGTACAGATAGCAATCAGCCCCAGCATTTT
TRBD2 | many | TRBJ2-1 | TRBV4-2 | CASSPGGIETSGRGVNEQFF | TGTGCCAGCAGCCCGGGCGGGATAGAGACTAGCGGGAGGGGAGTCAATGAGCAGTTCTTC
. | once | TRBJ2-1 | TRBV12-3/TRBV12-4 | CASRRESNYQFF | TGTGCCAGCAGGAGAGAGTCTAATTATCAGTTCTTC
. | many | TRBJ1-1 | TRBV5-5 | CASSSSIDRYTEAFF | TGTGCCAGCAGCTCCTCGATTGACAGGTACACTGAAGCTTTCTTT
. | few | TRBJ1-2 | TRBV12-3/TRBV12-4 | CASRPGREVHGYTF | TGTGCCAGCAGGCCCGGGAGGGAGGTTCATGGCTACACCTTC
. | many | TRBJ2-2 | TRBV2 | CASRGTSNTGELFF | TGTGCCAGCCGCGGGACCTCGAACACCGGGGAGCTGTTTTTT
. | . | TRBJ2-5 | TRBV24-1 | CVASGRDPRETQYF | TGTGTCGCCAGCGGAAGGGACCCGAGAGAGACCCAGTACTTC
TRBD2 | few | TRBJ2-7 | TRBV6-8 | CASSYRLARAGSYEQYF | TGTGCCAGCAGTTATAGACTAGCGAGGGCCGGGTCCTACGAGCAGTACTTC
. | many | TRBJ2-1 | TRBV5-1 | CASSFDGTQYNEQFF | TGCGCCAGCAGCTTCGACGGGACTCAATACAATGAGCAGTTCTTC
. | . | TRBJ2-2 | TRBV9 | CASSVGGSVAGELFF | TGTGCCAGCAGCGTAGGAGGAAGCGTTGCCGGGGAGCTGTTTTTT
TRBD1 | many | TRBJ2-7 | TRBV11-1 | CASSLVTGTDFYEQYF | TGTGCCAGCAGCTTAGTCACCGGGACAGATTTCTACGAGCAGTACTTC
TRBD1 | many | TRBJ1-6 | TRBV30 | CAWSYPGQTNSPLHF | TGTGCCTGGAGCTACCCGGGACAGACAAATTCACCCCTCCACTTT
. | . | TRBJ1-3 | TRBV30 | CAWGTSLRNTIYF | TGTGCCTGGGGAACCTCTCTGAGAAACACCATATATTTT
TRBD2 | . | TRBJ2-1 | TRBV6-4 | CANPLLAIAHNEQFF | TGTGCCAACCCCTTACTAGCGATCGCACACAATGAGCAGTTCTTC
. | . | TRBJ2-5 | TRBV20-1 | CSASEGSREETQYF | TGCAGTGCTAGCGAAGGGTCCAGGGAAGAGACCCAGTACTTC
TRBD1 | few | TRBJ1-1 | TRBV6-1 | CASSLTGQGYSTEAFF | TGTGCCAGCAGTCTAACCGGACAGGGGTACAGCACTGAAGCTTTCTTT
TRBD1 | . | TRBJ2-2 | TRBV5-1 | CASRPGTENTGELFF | TGCGCCAGCCGCCCCGGGACAGAGAACACCGGGGAGCTGTTTTTT
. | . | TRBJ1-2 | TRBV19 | CAISIGRQAVFNYGYTF | TGTGCCATTAGTATAGGACGCCAGGCCGTTTTTAACTATGGCTACACCTTC
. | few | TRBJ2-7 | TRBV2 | CASSDGRYSYERYF | TGTGCCAGCAGTGACGGGCGGTACTCCTACGAGCGGTACTTC
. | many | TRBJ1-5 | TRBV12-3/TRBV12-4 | CASSQDRNQPQHF | TGTGCCAGCAGCCAAGACCGCAATCAGCCCCAGCATTTT
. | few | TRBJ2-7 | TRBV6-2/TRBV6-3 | CASSSVYEQYF | TGTGCCAGCAGTTCAGTGTACGAGCAGTACTTC
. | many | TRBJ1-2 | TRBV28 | CASRSAGVLGYTF | TGTGCCAGCAGATCCGCGGGGGTGTTGGGCTACACCTTC
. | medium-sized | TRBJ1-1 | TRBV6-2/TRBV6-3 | CASRSGQAFF | TGTGCCAGCAGATCCGGACAAGCTTTCTTT
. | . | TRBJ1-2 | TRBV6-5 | CASSYYTGSGGYTF | TGTGCCAGCAGTTACTATACCGGGAGCGGTGGCTACACCTTC
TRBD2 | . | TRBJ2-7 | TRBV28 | CASRLADSYEQYF | TGTGCCAGCAGGCTAGCGGACTCCTACGAGCAGTACTTC
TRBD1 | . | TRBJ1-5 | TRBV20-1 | CSASRLGQSNQPQHF | TGCAGTGCTAGTCGGTTGGGACAGAGCAATCAGCCCCAGCATTTT
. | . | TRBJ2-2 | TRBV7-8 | CASRDEGKDTGELFF | TGTGCCAGCAGAGACGAGGGGAAAGACACCGGGGAGCTGTTTTTT
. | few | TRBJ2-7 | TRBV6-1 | CASSFERKGMGYEQYF | TGTGCCAGCAGTTTCGAACGGAAAGGGATGGGCTACGAGCAGTACTTC
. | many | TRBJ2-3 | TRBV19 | CASTPIGGDTQYF | TGTGCCAGTACTCCCATTGGGGGGGATACGCAGTATTTT
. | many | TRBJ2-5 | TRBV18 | CASSPSTGFAETQYF | TGTGCCAGCTCACCATCAACAGGGTTCGCGGAGACCCAGTACTTC
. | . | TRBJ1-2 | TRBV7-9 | CAISSEGQVYGYTF | TGTGCCATCAGCTCCGAGGGACAAGTCTATGGCTACACCTTC
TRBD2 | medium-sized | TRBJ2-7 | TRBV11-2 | CASGDSGVYEQYF | TGTGCCAGCGGGGATAGCGGGGTCTACGAGCAGTACTTC
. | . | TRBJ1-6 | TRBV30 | CAWSVQVNSPLHF | TGTGCCTGGAGTGTACAGGTGAATTCACCCCTCCACTTT
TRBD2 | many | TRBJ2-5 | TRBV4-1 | CASSQGSGRGRETQYF | TGCGCCAGCAGCCAGGGTAGCGGGAGAGGGAGAGAGACCCAGTACTTC
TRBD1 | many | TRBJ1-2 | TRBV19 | CATARQGTNYGYTF | TGTGCCACGGCACGACAGGGAACTAACTATGGCTACACCTTC
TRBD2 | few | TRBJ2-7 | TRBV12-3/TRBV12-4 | CASRPPGGRAREQYF | TGTGCCAGCAGACCGCCCGGCGGGAGGGCGAGGGAGCAGTACTTC
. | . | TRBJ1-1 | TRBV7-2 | CASSLAPSREGAFF | TGTGCCAGCAGCTTAGCCCCATCGAGGGAGGGAGCTTTCTTT
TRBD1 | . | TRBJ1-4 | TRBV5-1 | CASSLGQGAGREKLFF | TGCGCCAGCAGCTTAGGGCAGGGGGCAGGTCGTGAAAAACTGTTTTTT
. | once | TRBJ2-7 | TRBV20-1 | CSASRTGQRYEQYF | TGCAGTGCTAGTAGAACGGGACAACGCTACGAGCAGTACTTC
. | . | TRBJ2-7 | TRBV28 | CASSLIIRSGLTGHIFYEQYF | TGTGCCAGCAGTTTGATCATACGAAGCGGACTTACGGGACATATATTCTACGAGCAGTACTTC
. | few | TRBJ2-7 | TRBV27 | CASSSILAYEQYF | TGTGCCAGCAGTTCTATACTGGCCTATGAGCAGTACTTC
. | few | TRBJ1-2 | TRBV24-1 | CATSDHYATVYGYTF | TGTGCCACCAGTGACCATTACGCGACGGTCTATGGCTACACCTTC
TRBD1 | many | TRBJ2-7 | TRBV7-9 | CASRRPGQGSHEQYF | TGTGCCAGCAGGCGCCCGGGACAGGGGTCCCACGAGCAGTACTTC
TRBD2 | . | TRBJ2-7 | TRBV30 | CAWEREAYEQYF | TGTGCCTGGGAGCGGGAAGCCTACGAGCAGTACTTC